The 3 T cell receptor beta chains below all came from one sample that was sequenced in a study of control samples from healthy donors and cancer patients. The assay was immunoSEQ multiplex PCR, and TCRdb's table has in-frame clones only and misses some. The data hold around 200,000 clones, with about 93% observed a single time. Sequences were obtained from blood. Receptor source: a man in his fifties in good health.

The V call is TRBV5-1, the J call TRBJ2-3, with 7 positions matching TRBD2. This CDR3 has 16 residues. The V gene's germline CDR1 is SGHRS and CDR2 YFSETQ. V lost 5 bases to trimming and J lost 2 bases; unmatched junction nucleotides: 11. The CDR3 sequence is CASRPPGRGSTDTQYF. The CDR3 nucleotides read TGCGCCAGCAGACCGCCGGGGCGGGGGTCCACAGATACGCAGTATTTT. The full variable domain, rest sourced from reference TRBV5-1 and TRBJ2-3, is KAGVTQTPRYLIKTRGQQVTLSCSPISGHRSVSWYQQTPGQGLQFLFEYFSETQRNKGNFPGRFSGRQFSNSRSEMNVSTLELGDSALYLCASRPPGRGSTDTQYFGPGTRLTVL.

V gene TRBV27 combines with J gene TRBJ2-7; no clear D. The germline gives CDR1 MNHEY, CDR2 SMNVEV (reference sequence). This CDR3 is 15 amino acids long. V shed 0 bases and J shed 3 bases, with 12 bases lying between them. The CDR3, as DNA: TGTGCCAGCAGTTTATCAGCTTCACCCCTCTACGAGCAGTACGTC. This codes for CASSLSASPLYEQYV.

The CDR3 sequence: CASRAGQGNTEAFF. The CDR3 nucleotides read TGCGCCAGCAGAGCGGGACAGGGGAACACTGAAGCTTTCTTT. The chain has TRBV10-1 and TRBJ1-1; 9 nucleotides match TRBD1. The CDR3 loop spans 14 amino acids. Germline trimming cut 6 bases from V and 1 base from J; bases unmatched to any gene: 3. CDR1 and CDR2 from the germline V gene are WNHNN and SYGVQD (reference sequence).